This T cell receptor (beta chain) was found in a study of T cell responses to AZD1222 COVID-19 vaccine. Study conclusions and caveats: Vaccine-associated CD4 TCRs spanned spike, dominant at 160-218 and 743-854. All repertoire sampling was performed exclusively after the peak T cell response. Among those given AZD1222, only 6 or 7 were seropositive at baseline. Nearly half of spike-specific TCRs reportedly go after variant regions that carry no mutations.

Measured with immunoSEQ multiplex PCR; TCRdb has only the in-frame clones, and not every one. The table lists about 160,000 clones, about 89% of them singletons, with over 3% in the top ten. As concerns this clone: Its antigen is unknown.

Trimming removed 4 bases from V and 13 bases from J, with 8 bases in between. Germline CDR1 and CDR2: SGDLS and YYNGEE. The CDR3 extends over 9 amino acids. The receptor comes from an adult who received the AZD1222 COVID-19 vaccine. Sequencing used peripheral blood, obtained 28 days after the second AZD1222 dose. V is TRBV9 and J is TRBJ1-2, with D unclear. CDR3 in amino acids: CASSKTLTF. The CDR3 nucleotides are TGTGCCAGCAGCAAGACCCTCACCTTC.